This T cell receptor beta chain comes out of a study of technical replicates of blood from a handful of donors. Using immunoSEQ multiplex PCR, the repertoire was profiled, and TCRdb retains in-frame clones only, with some absent. The table records about 83,000 clones, over 85% of them present only once. This CDR3 has 19 residues. The germline V gene encodes CDR1 GTSNPN and CDR2 SVGIG (reference sequence). Trimming took off 5 bases at V and 0 bases at J, with 28 bases between the two ends. Material for sequencing was T cells isolated from PBMCs. The V gene is TRBV30, the J gene TRBJ1-1, with TRBD1 as a possible D gene (6 bases). This TCR was recovered from a human donor in good health. The CDR3 region is CAWDRGQGLVLFMNTEAFF. The CDR3 coding sequence is TGTGCCTGGGACAGAGGGCAGGGGCTCGTCCTTTTCATGAACACTGAAGCTTTCTTT.